The 10 T cell receptor beta chains below come from one sample, sequenced in a study of T cell responses to AZD1222 COVID-19 vaccine. Using immunoSEQ multiplex PCR, the repertoire was profiled, and TCRdb retains in-frame clones only, with some absent. The sample lists just over 150,000 clones, about 87% occurring once. The starting material was peripheral blood, obtained 28 days after the second AZD1222 dose. These receptors were taken from an adult who received the AZD1222 COVID-19 vaccine.

V is TRBV7-2 and J is TRBJ1-6; 7 bases fit TRBD1. CDR3 length equals 15 residues. The germline V gene encodes CDR1 SGHTA and CDR2 FQGNSA. Germline trimming cut 0 bases from V and 9 bases from J; bases unmatched to any gene: 5. CDR3: CASSLARGQLSPLHF. Written as DNA, the CDR3 is TGTGCCAGCAGCTTAGCGCGGGGACAGCTTTCACCCCTCCACTTT.

V and J are TRBV7-8 and TRBJ2-1, with D perhaps matching TRBD2 (6 bases). V gave up 1 base and J gave up 7 bases, with 11 bases separating them. Germline V CDR1 and CDR2: SGHVS, FQNEAQ. The CDR3 runs to 14 residues. The CDR3 sequence: CASSLVPGRNEQFF. The CDR3 DNA sequence: TGTGCCAGCAGCTTAGTTCCAGGGAGGAATGAGCAGTTCTTC.

The V and J genes are TRBV19 and TRBJ1-2; D gene uncertain. V lost 6 bases and J 6 bases, leaving 23 bases between the germline ends. Looked up from germline, CDR1 is LNHDA and CDR2 is SQIVND (reference sequence). The CDR3 length is 16 residues. This CDR3 is CASSPYVGGHLDGYTF. For the CDR3, the DNA is TGTGCCAGTAGCCCTTACGTGGGCGGGCATTTGGATGGCTACACCTTC.

CDR3 residues: CASSAGQTSGNTIYF. The CDR3 DNA follows: TGTGCCAGCAGCGCCGGACAGACCTCTGGAAACACCATATATTTT. The rearrangement links TRBV9 to TRBJ1-3, with a weak D call TRBD1 (6 bases). V shed 3 bases and J shed 0 bases, with 10 bases lying between them. The CDR3 covers 15 residues. The germline V gene encodes CDR1 SGDLS and CDR2 YYNGEE.

J is TRBJ2-3 and V is TRBV5-1; 9 bases align to TRBD2. This CDR3 region has 15 residues. The V gene end was trimmed by 2 bases and the J gene end by 5 bases; junction bases not matched to a gene: 6. CDR1 SGHRS and CDR2 YFSETQ come from the germline V gene. CDR3 nucleotides: TGCGCCAGCAGCTTTGGGCGGGAGGGCCAAGATACGCAGTATTTT. Translation: CASSFGREGQDTQYF.

The chain uses TRBV25-1 and TRBJ2-1; 10 nucleotides agree with TRBD1. Germline CDR1 is MGHDK and CDR2 is SYGVNS. The CDR3 totals 14 residues. Trimming removed 5 bases from V and 10 bases from J; junction bases left unmatched: 8. The CDR3 loop reads CASSSDRGQSEQFF. The CDR3 DNA is TGTGCCAGCAGTAGTGACAGGGGGCAATCGGAGCAGTTCTTC.

The J gene is TRBJ2-2, the V gene TRBV9; D is perhaps TRBD2 (6 bases). The V end was cut by 0 bases, the J end by 2 bases, with 11 bases between. This CDR3 has 16 residues. Germline lookup yields CDR1 SGDLS and CDR2 YYNGEE. CDR3: CASSVGGGINTGELFF. In DNA, the CDR3 is TGTGCCAGCAGCGTAGGCGGAGGGATAAACACCGGGGAGCTGTTTTTT.

The chain recombines TRBV28 with TRBJ1-2; TRBD1 matches at 7 bases. V lost 7 bases and J lost 2; bases outside the gene matches: 13. This CDR3 has 16 amino acids. Germline V gene lookup returns CDR1 MDHEN and CDR2 SYDVKM. CDR3 region: CASTFPQGGRNYGYTF. As DNA, the CDR3 is TGTGCCAGCACCTTCCCCCAGGGGGGGCGAAACTATGGCTACACCTTC.

The chain links TRBV27 to TRBJ1-2; 7 nucleotides line up with TRBD1. The CDR3 loop spans 14 amino acids. After removal of 5 bases from V and 8 bases from J, the junction contained 11 bases not matched to a gene. The germline gives CDR1 MNHEY, CDR2 SMNVEV (reference sequence). The CDR3 nucleotides are TGTGCCAGCAGTAAGACAGGGTTGAACGGCGGCTACACCTTC. Residues: CASSKTGLNGGYTF.

The V call is TRBV27, the J call TRBJ2-1; the D is unclear. CDR3 size: 11 residues. The V end was cut by 6 bases, the J end by 7 bases, with 7 bases between. The germline gives CDR1 MNHEY, CDR2 SMNVEV (reference sequence). The DNA of the CDR3 is TGTGCCAGCAGGACTGAGAATGAGCAGTTCTTC. Protein: CASRTENEQFF.